The T cell receptor (beta chain) described here comes from a study of human T cells and chemical hapten exposure. Overall study context: 0.01% DPC was applied to the upper back in patch tests, which were read at 6 days. Variation in per-sample TCR yields came mainly from small pooled library volume differences. Broader study findings: Significantly more large CDR3 similarity clusters were formed by expanded TCRs than by controls.

The V gene's germline CDR1 is LGHDT and CDR2 YNNKEL (reference sequence). The CDR3 sequence is 15 residues long. The germline V and J ends were trimmed by 5 bases and 3 bases, with 16 bases remaining between them. From the RACE reads, TCRdb called clonotypes with MiXCR, one entry per CDR3 protein. The repertoire consists of 300,000 to 450,000 distinct CDR3 sequences, with approximately 5.1% occurring once and the leading ten covering approximately 2.8%. The sample holds a few counts of this clonotype. Its antigen is currently unknown. Time point meaning: pre-sensitization, week 0. Treatment indicated: therapeutic diphenylcyclopropenone sensitization with weekly scalp DPC.

The receptor comes from a woman between 50 and 59 years old with alopecia areata. Some clones in this sample may be carry-over from other donors' samples. The chain employs TRBV3-1 and TRBJ1-1, with D perhaps TRBD1 (6 bases). The sample was whole blood, taken in connection with sensitization to the hapten diphenylcyclopropenone (DPC). The CDR3 region is CASSARDTRYTEAFF. Here the CDR3 DNA reads TGTGCCAGCAGCGCTCGGGACACCAGGTACACTGAAGCTTTCTTT.